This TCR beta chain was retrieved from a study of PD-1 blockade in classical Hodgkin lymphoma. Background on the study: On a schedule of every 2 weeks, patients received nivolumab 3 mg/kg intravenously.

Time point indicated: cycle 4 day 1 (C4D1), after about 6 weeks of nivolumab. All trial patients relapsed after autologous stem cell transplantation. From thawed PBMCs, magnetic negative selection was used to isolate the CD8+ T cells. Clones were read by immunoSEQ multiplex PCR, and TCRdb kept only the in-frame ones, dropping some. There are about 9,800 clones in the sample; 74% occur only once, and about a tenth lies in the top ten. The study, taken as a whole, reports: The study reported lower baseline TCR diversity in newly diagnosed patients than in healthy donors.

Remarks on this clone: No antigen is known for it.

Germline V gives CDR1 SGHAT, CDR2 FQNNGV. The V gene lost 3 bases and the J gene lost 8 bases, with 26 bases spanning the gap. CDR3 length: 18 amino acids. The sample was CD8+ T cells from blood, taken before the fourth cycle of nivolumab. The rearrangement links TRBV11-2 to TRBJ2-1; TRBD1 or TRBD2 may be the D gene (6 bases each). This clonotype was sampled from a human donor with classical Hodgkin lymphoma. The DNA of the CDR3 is TGTGCCAGCAGCTTCCGGGGAGGCAGGCAGGGGCCCGAGGATGAGCAGTTCTTC. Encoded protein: CASSFRGGRQGPEDEQFF.